This T cell receptor (beta chain) came from a study of T cell responses to AZD1222 COVID-19 vaccine. Whole-study results and caveats: Females made up more of the donors, who were largely white British, and clonal diversity may have come out too low. Repertoire sampling was restricted to post-peak T cell response timepoints. The study identified only six AZD1222 recipients as seropositive at baseline. CD4 TCRs associated with vaccination spanned spike, dominating at 160-218 and 743-854.

This clone has only a few counts. Its specificity is not known. This CDR3 contains 13 residues. The ends were cut back, 4 bases at V and 10 bases at J, with 15 bases in the middle. The germline gives CDR1 SGHDT, CDR2 YYEEEE. Only in-frame clones appear in the TCRdb table, and some are missing; sequencing was by immunoSEQ multiplex PCR. The repertoire holds over 100,000 clones, with more than 75% as singletons. The source is an adult who received the AZD1222 COVID-19 vaccine. Sample: peripheral blood, taken 28 days after the second AZD1222 dose. The chain combines TRBV5-6 with TRBJ2-1, with D possibly matching TRBD2 (5 bases). The chain's CDR3 is CASSPDWVGEQFF. The CDR3, as DNA: TGTGCCAGCAGCCCGGACTGGGTTGGGGAGCAGTTCTTC.